Below are 15 T cell receptor beta chains sequenced from a single sample in a study of CXCR3-negative and CXCR3-positive naive CD8 T cells. The method, 5' RACE with UMI labels, was used to prepare the TRB cDNA libraries. TCRdb re-called the 5' RACE reads and gives one entry per CDR3 protein, without DNA. This table holds 70,000 to 100,000 distinct CDR3 sequences. The sequenced sample consisted of naive CXCR3- CD8+ T cells from blood. Subset reported: CD45RO-CCR7+CD27+CD95- naive CD8+ T cells lacking CXCR3 (TNR3-). Source of these receptors: a human donor in good health. Some clones in this sample may be carry-over from other donors' samples.

The chain couples TRBV29-1 to TRBJ1-2; the TCRdb call, TRBD1, lacks DNA for checking. The CDR3 contains 13 residues. Germline-derived CDR1 and CDR2 are SQVTM and ANQGSEA. This CDR3 is CSVEQGDNYGYTF.

This rearrangement joins TRBV5-6 to TRBJ2-7. Germline V gene sequence: CDR1 SGHDT, CDR2 YYEEEE. The CDR3 extends over 12 amino acids. CDR3 region: CASSSLDYEQYF.

The gene calls are TRBV4-3 and TRBJ2-7. The germline CDR1 and CDR2 sequences are LGHNA and YSLEER. This CDR3 comprises 15 residues. CDR3 region: CASTEQMGWNYEQYF.

V gene TRBV10-3 combines with J gene TRBJ1-1; TCRdb designates TRBD1, a call that cannot be tested without DNA. The germline V gene encodes CDR1 ENHRY and CDR2 SYGVKD. The CDR3 contains 15 residues. The CDR3 here is CAISGLQGSNTEAFF.

This chain joins TRBV5-1 and TRBJ2-2. Germline-derived CDR1 and CDR2 are SGHRS and YFSETQ. The CDR3 length is 15 residues. The CDR3 is CASSLASGSTGELFF.

The chain joins TRBV29-1 to TRBJ2-7; the TCRdb call, TRBD2, lacks DNA for checking. Germline CDR1 SQVTM, CDR2 ANQGSEA. The CDR3 covers 13 residues. The CDR3 loop is CSVEVGPSYEQYF.

The rearrangement links TRBV29-1 to TRBJ2-2. The V gene's germline CDR1 is SQVTM and CDR2 ANQGSEA. This CDR3 spans 11 amino acids. The CDR3 spells CSADGTGELFF.

This chain uses TRBV10-3 with TRBJ1-5; the D gene TCRdb calls, TRBD1, cannot be checked with no DNA. CDR1 is ENHRY and CDR2 is SYGVKD in the germline V gene. This CDR3 has 18 amino acids. Here the CDR3 reads CAISESPIDRASNQPQHF.

V and J are TRBV13 and TRBJ2-1; no DNA is available, so the TRBD1 call from TCRdb remains unchecked. Germline CDR1 reads PRHDT; CDR2 reads FYEKMQ (reference sequence). This CDR3 is built from 14 residues. The CDR3 loop is CASSGGDSYNEQFF.

This chain links TRBV29-1 with TRBJ2-7. CDR3 size: 13 residues. Germline lookup yields CDR1 SQVTM and CDR2 ANQGSEA. CDR3: CSVEGGATYDQYF.

The chain joins TRBV7-6 to TRBJ2-5. The germline gives CDR1 SGHVS, CDR2 FNYEAQ. CDR3 length: 12 residues. CDR3 residues: CASSLMRGTQYF. Using reference TRBV7-6 and TRBJ2-5 for the parts outside the CDR3, the full variable domain is GAGVSQSPRYKVTKRGQDVALRCDPISGHVSLYWYRQALGQGPEFLTYFNYEAQQDKSGLPNDRFSAERPEGSISTLTIQRTEQRDSAMYRCASSLMRGTQYFGPGTRLLVL.

The gene calls are TRBV6-5 and TRBJ2-3; TCRdb's D call, TRBD2, is unchecked because there is no DNA. Germline V gene sequence: CDR1 MNHEY, CDR2 SVGAGI. The CDR3 is 19 residues long. CDR3 protein: CASSSQGIRASGSADTQYF.

This rearrangement joins TRBV7-9 to TRBJ2-1. The CDR3 is 12 residues long. Germline values: CDR1 SEHNR, CDR2 FQNEAQ (reference sequence). The CDR3 loop reads CASSFWFNEQFF.

The rearrangement links TRBV6-5 to TRBJ2-5; TCRdb's D call, TRBD1, is unchecked because there is no DNA. The CDR3 totals 13 residues. From germline, CDR1 is MNHEY and CDR2 SVGAGI. This CDR3 is CASSYEGAGTQYF.

The chain recombines TRBV10-3 with TRBJ2-3; the D call of TRBD2 rests on TCRdb alone, since no DNA is present to check it. In germline, CDR1 is ENHRY, CDR2 SYGVKD. The CDR3 loop spans 16 amino acids. CDR3 amino acids: CAISESGGRVTDTQYF.